Below are 7 T cell receptor beta chains sequenced from a single sample in a study of blood T cell repertoires in COVID-19. Data came from immunoSEQ multiplex PCR; TCRdb stores just in-frame clones and leaves some out. Of fewer than 80,000 clones in the sample, about 90% were seen once. The sequencing input was peripheral blood. Source of these receptors: a man aged 50-59 years with acute or convalescent COVID-19.

This chain links TRBV10-3 with TRBJ2-7; 9 bases are a match to TRBD2. The CDR3 loop spans 13 amino acids. CDR1 is ENHRY, CDR2 SYGVKD, per germline. The V and J ends lost 6 bases and 4 bases, in that order; junction bases with no gene match: 4. The CDR3: CAISGLAPYEQYF. The CDR3 coding sequence is TGTGCCATCAGCGGACTAGCGCCATACGAGCAGTACTTC.

The chain recombines TRBV19 with TRBJ2-2, with D maybe TRBD1 (6 bases). The CDR3 extends over 16 amino acids. The V end was cut by 2 bases, the J end by 0 bases, with 10 bases between. The germline CDR1 and CDR2 sequences are LNHDA and SQIVND (reference sequence). The CDR3 nucleotides read TGTGCCAGTAGTATAATCGGGACATCGAACACCGGGGAGCTGTTTTTT. The encoded protein is CASSIIGTSNTGELFF. The full variable domain, completed using reference TRBV19 and TRBJ2-2, is DGGITQSPKYLFRKEGQNVTLSCEQNLNHDAMYWYRQDPGQGLRLIYYSQIVNDFQKGDIAEGYSVSREKKESFPLTVTSAQKNPTAFYLCASSIIGTSNTGELFFGEGSRLTVL.

This chain uses TRBV19 with TRBJ1-6, with unresolved D. Germline-derived CDR1 and CDR2 are LNHDA and SQIVND (reference sequence). CDR3 length equals 16 residues. The ends were cut back, 5 bases at V and 0 bases at J, with 11 bases in the middle. The CDR3 protein is CASSQRLSSYNSPLHF. For the CDR3, the DNA is TGTGCCAGTAGTCAGCGGCTGAGCTCCTATAATTCACCCCTCCACTTT.

The J gene is TRBJ1-6, the V gene TRBV6-5, with D maybe TRBD1 (6 bases). This CDR3 comprises 16 residues. The V end was cut by 4 bases, the J end by 6 bases, with 16 bases between. CDR1 MNHEY and CDR2 SVGAGI come from the germline V gene. CDR3 bases: TGTGCCAGCAGTTCCCAACCTACAGGGATTAATTCACCCCTCCACTTT. Its translation: CASSSQPTGINSPLHF.

The chain couples TRBV19 to TRBJ1-5; the match to TRBD1 covers 7 bases. The germline gives CDR1 LNHDA, CDR2 SQIVND (reference sequence). The V segment lost 5 bases and the J segment 5 bases; nucleotides outside the gene matches: 6. The CDR3 contains 14 residues. The CDR3 is CASSPNRGDQPQHF. DNA of the CDR3: TGTGCCAGTAGTCCGAACAGGGGCGATCAGCCCCAGCATTTT.

V is TRBV27 and J is TRBJ2-2; 9 bases align to TRBD2. V shed 2 bases, J shed 4 bases, and the junction held 8 bases outside the gene matches. This CDR3 has 17 amino acids. The germline V gene has CDR1 MNHEY and CDR2 SMNVEV (reference sequence). CDR3 DNA: TGTGCCAGCAGTTTAAGTCCTAGCGGGATTTCCACCGGGGAGCTGTTTTTT. Encoded protein: CASSLSPSGISTGELFF.

The chain uses TRBV10-2 and TRBJ2-2; 8 nucleotides match TRBD1. CDR3 length: 16 residues. Germline CDR1 WSHSY, CDR2 SAAADI. V shed 8 bases and J 7 bases; nucleotides not matched to a gene: 15. The CDR3 DNA sequence: TGCGCCAGCCGCACATCCCAGACAGGGGAAGGCGGGGAGCTGTTTTTT. It codes for CASRTSQTGEGGELFF.